These 21 T cell receptor beta chains were all obtained from the same sample, sequenced in a study of CD8 T cells in Susac syndrome (dated by TCRdb to between 2018 and 2020). Library creation used the immunoSEQ multiplex PCR assay. RNA was extracted with the RNeasy kit and roughly 0.5 to 1 ug was reverse transcribed using random hexamers. TCRdb trimmed the raw reads at Q25, called clones with MiXCR and kept productive beta chains. Rows merge per CDR3 protein into single entries with the most common DNA and genes. For this sample there are approximately 150,000 distinct CDR3 sequences; almost 96% appear just once. The top ten clones comprise approximately 0.08% of the sample. The sequenced sample was CD4+ T cells from PBMCs. The receptors originated from a human donor with Susac syndrome.

This chain joins TRBV2 and TRBJ1-1; D may be TRBD1 (6 bases). The V gene lost 6 bases and the J gene lost 1 base, with 9 bases spanning the gap. Germline CDR1 reads SNHLY; CDR2 reads FYNNEI. The CDR3 runs to 13 residues. The CDR3: CASRATGNTEAFF. CDR3 nucleotides: TGTGCCAGCAGGGCGACAGGGAACACTGAAGCTTTCTTT.

The chain is built from TRBV12-3 or TRBV12-4 and TRBJ1-6; 10 bases match TRBD1. The length of the CDR3 is 15 residues. The V segment lost 6 bases and the J segment 6 bases; nucleotides outside the gene matches: 5. CDR3 bases: TGTGCCAGCAGCCCCGGGACAGGGGCTAATTCACCCCTCCACTTT. Protein sequence: CASSPGTGANSPLHF.

The V call is TRBV6-5, the J call TRBJ1-2, with 7 nucleotides matching TRBD1. The V gene's germline CDR1 is MNHEY and CDR2 SVGAGI. This CDR3 has 13 residues. Trimming at V came to 4 bases and at J to 5 bases, leaving 4 bases not matched to a gene. CDR3 amino acids: CASSFDRDYGYTF. CDR3 in DNA: TGTGCCAGCAGTTTCGACAGGGATTATGGCTACACCTTC.

This sequence joins TRBV24-1 and TRBJ2-1, with 9 bases matching TRBD1. CDR1 KGHDR and CDR2 SFDVKD come from the germline V gene. The length of the CDR3 is 15 residues. V shed 5 bases and J 6 bases; nucleotides not matched to a gene: 7. CDR3 bases: TGTGCCACCAGTGGCCCCGGGACAGGGACCAATGAGCAGTTCTTC. This encodes CATSGPGTGTNEQFF.

The chain uses TRBV12-3 or TRBV12-4 and TRBJ2-5; 12 positions agree with TRBD1. The CDR3 has 15 residues. The V segment lost 5 bases and the J segment 4 bases; nucleotides outside the gene matches: 5. CDR3 nucleotides: TGTGCCAGCAGTCCAGGGACAGGGGGCCGAGAGACCCAGTACTTC. This translates into CASSPGTGGRETQYF.

The CDR3 region is CASSLAGGHNEQFF. For the CDR3, the DNA is TGTGCCAGCAGTTTAGCGGGAGGACACAATGAGCAGTTCTTC. J is TRBJ2-1 and V is TRBV28, with 8 bases matching TRBD2. CDR1 and CDR2 from the germline V gene are MDHEN and SYDVKM. This CDR3 has 14 amino acids. J gave up 5 bases and V 2 bases, and 2 bases lay outside the gene matches.

This chain joins TRBV3-1 and TRBJ2-5, with 8 nucleotides matching TRBD2. J lost 4 bases, V lost 1 base, and 2 bases had no gene match. The CDR3 spans 14 residues. The V gene's germline CDR1 is LGHDT and CDR2 YNNKEL (reference sequence). The CDR3 coding sequence is TGTGCCAGCAGCCAAGTCGGGGGGGCAGAGACCCAGTACTTC. This translates into CASSQVGGAETQYF.

The chain couples TRBV20-1 to TRBJ2-7; D could derive from TRBD1 or TRBD2 (6 bases each). The V and J ends lost 1 base and 7 bases respectively, with 14 bases between them. Germline CDR1 DFQATT, CDR2 SNEGSKA (reference sequence). This CDR3 region has 13 residues. The CDR3 sequence: CSARGGQTREQYF. The CDR3 bases are TGCAGTGCTAGAGGCGGACAGACTAGGGAGCAGTACTTC.

The chain uses TRBV24-1 and TRBJ1-2; the D gene is possibly TRBD1 (6 bases). The germline V and J ends were trimmed by 4 bases and 6 bases, with 11 bases remaining between them. The CDR3 is 13 amino acids. The V gene's germline CDR1 is KGHDR and CDR2 SFDVKD. The CDR3 spells CATSDRDTDGYTF. CDR3 in DNA: TGTGCCACCAGTGACCGGGACACCGATGGCTACACCTTC.

The CDR3 DNA reads TGTGCCAGCTCACCGGGAGTGAGGCGCTCCCCCGAAGCTTTCTTT. It translates to CASSPGVRRSPEAFF. The chain recombines TRBV18 with TRBJ1-1, with no clear D. Trimming left V 3 bases short and J 8 bases short, with 19 bases between. CDR3 size: 15 residues. Germline CDR1 reads KGHSH; CDR2 reads LQKENI. The whole variable domain, filled in from reference TRBV18 and TRBJ1-1, reads NAGVMQNPRHLVRRRGQEARLRCSPMKGHSHVYWYRQLPEEGLKFMVYLQKENIIDESGMPKERFSAEFPKEGPSILRIQQVVRGDSAAYFCASSPGVRRSPEAFFGQGTRLTVV.

The rearrangement joins TRBV29-1 to TRBJ1-2; D remains unclear. Trimming took off 1 base at V and 6 bases at J, with 12 bases between the two ends. The CDR3 covers 13 residues. Germline V lookup: CDR1 SQVTM, CDR2 ANQGSEA. The CDR3 DNA reads as TGCAGCGTTGAAGTATGGCGTCTGAATGGCTACACCTTC. This encodes CSVEVWRLNGYTF.

Comment on this clonotype: Germline is not matched at one junction end, which may reflect a read error. The genes are TRBV3-1 and TRBJ2-1; no reliable D call. This CDR3 region has 15 residues. Germline assignment: CDR1 LGHDT and CDR2 YNNKEL (reference sequence). CDR3 in amino acids: CASSQGGRIPNQQFF. In DNA form, the CDR3 reads TGTGCCAGCAGCCAAGGTGGGCGGATACCCAATCAGCAGTTCTTC.

The rearrangement joins TRBV20-1 to TRBJ1-5; D gene uncertain. Deletions cut 5 bases from V and 3 bases from J, with 14 bases between. The CDR3 consists of 14 residues. Germline CDR1 is DFQATT and CDR2 is SNEGSKA (reference sequence). For the CDR3, the DNA is TGCAGTGCTGGCTGGGGAGGGCCCAATCAGCCCCAGCATTTT. Its translation: CSAGWGGPNQPQHF.

The gene calls are TRBV20-1 and TRBJ2-7, with 12 bases identical to TRBD2. CDR3 length: 14 residues. V lost 5 bases and J lost 3; bases outside the gene matches: 5. CDR1 DFQATT and CDR2 SNEGSKA come from the germline V gene (reference sequence). The CDR3 loop reads CSASRLAGVYEQYF. The DNA of the CDR3 is TGCAGTGCTTCTCGACTAGCGGGAGTCTACGAGCAGTACTTC.

The chain has TRBV3-1 and TRBJ1-6; no clear D gene. Germline loops: CDR1 LGHDT, CDR2 YNNKEL (reference sequence). The CDR3 sequence is 14 residues long. Trimming shortened V by 0 bases and J by 9 bases, and 9 bases separated the two germline ends. The CDR3 is CASSQDRNGSPLHF. The CDR3, as DNA: TGTGCCAGCAGCCAAGATAGGAATGGTTCACCCCTCCACTTT.

This chain joins TRBV12-3 or TRBV12-4 and TRBJ1-2; TRBD1 might be the D (5 bases). This CDR3 spans 14 amino acids. V was pared by 2 bases and J by 7 bases, with 14 bases between. The CDR3 DNA follows: TGTGCCAGCAGTTTAAACCACGGACAACTTGGCTACACCTTC. It codes for CASSLNHGQLGYTF.

This chain uses TRBV28 with TRBJ2-5; D assignment may be TRBD1 or TRBD2 (5 bases each). Trimming removed 5 bases from V and 5 bases from J, with 9 bases in between. Germline V gene data show CDR1 as MDHEN and CDR2 as SYDVKM. The CDR3 covers 12 residues. The CDR3 DNA reads TGTGCCAGCAGTGAGGGGACGGAGACCCAGTACTTC. It is translated as CASSEGTETQYF.

The chain is built from TRBV4-1 and TRBJ2-7, with a tentative D call TRBD1 (5 bases). Trimming took 1 base from V and 5 from J, leaving 12 bases between them. CDR1 MGHRA and CDR2 YSYEKL come from the germline V gene. The CDR3 has 14 residues. The CDR3: CASSQGEGVDEQYF. The CDR3 DNA follows: TGCGCCAGCAGCCAAGGGGAAGGGGTTGACGAGCAGTACTTC.

The chain employs TRBV19 and TRBJ1-1; tentative D call: TRBD1 (6 bases). Trimming left V 4 bases short and J 14 bases short, with 20 bases between. CDR1 is LNHDA and CDR2 is SQIVND in the germline V gene (reference sequence). The CDR3 runs to 13 residues. CDR3 nucleotide sequence: TGTGCCAGTAGTACCTACAGGGAGAGGGGAATGTTCTTT. Its protein product is CASSTYRERGMFF. Full variable domain (remainder filled in from reference TRBV19 and TRBJ1-1): DGGITQSPKYLFRKEGQNVTLSCEQNLNHDAMYWYRQDPGQGLRLIYYSQIVNDFQKGDIAEGYSVSREKKESFPLTVTSAQKNPTAFYLCASSTYRERGMFFGQGTRLTVV.

This chain joins TRBV7-9 and TRBJ1-2; 10 bases are a match to TRBD1. Looked up from germline, CDR1 is SEHNR and CDR2 is FQNEAQ (reference sequence). The CDR3 runs to 16 residues. The V and J ends lost 1 base and 3 bases, in that order; junction bases with no gene match: 5. CDR3 amino acids: CASSLDLGTGDYGYTF. CDR3 DNA: TGTGCCAGCAGCTTAGACCTCGGGACAGGGGACTATGGCTACACCTTC.

The CDR3: CSVGLDGGVPYNEQFF. DNA of the CDR3: TGCAGCGTCGGTCTAGATGGGGGGGTTCCTTACAATGAGCAGTTCTTC. This sequence joins TRBV29-1 and TRBJ2-1; 7 positions match TRBD2. The germline gives CDR1 SQVTM, CDR2 ANQGSEA. The CDR3 is 16 amino acids. V was clipped by 6 bases and J by 4 bases; unmatched bases: 15.